This T cell receptor beta chain was retrieved from a study of CD8 T cell repertoires and HIV-1 epitope variants. Study-wide background: Twenty-five autologous and known Gag and Nef epitope variant peptides each stimulated T cells separately.

Regarding the study as a whole: Beta chains alone show antigen proliferation, not cytokine profile or function.

Of note for this clone: What it recognizes is unknown.

Assay: immunoSEQ multiplex PCR; the TCRdb copy retains only in-frame clones and omits some. Of some 6,000 clones listed, roughly 64% are singletons. The source material was cultured CD8+ T cells derived from PBMCs. This clonotype was obtained from a male donor with HIV.

The DNA for the CDR3 is TGTGCCAGCAGCTTGGCCGGGCAGGACTATGGCTACACCTTC. Translating gives CASSLAGQDYGYTF. The chain couples TRBV5-5 to TRBJ1-2, with D uncertain. CDR3 length: 14 amino acids. The germline V gene encodes CDR1 SGHKS and CDR2 YYEKEE (reference sequence). Trimming removed 0 bases at V and 3 bases at J, with 9 bases between.